Listed here are 28 T cell receptor beta chains from one sample, sequenced in a study of STAT5B mutations in CD4+ large granular lymphocyte leukemia. Using immunoSEQ multiplex PCR, the repertoire was profiled, and TCRdb retains in-frame clones only, with some absent. In the table there are 20,000 to 25,000 clones, about 80% of which are singletons. The sequencing sample was made of CD4+ T cells from blood buffy coats. The receptors were sampled from a human donor in good health.

The CDR3 protein is CASNTGGAYGYTF. Here the CDR3 DNA reads TGTGCCAGCAATACAGGGGGGGCCTATGGCTACACCTTC. The chain employs TRBV6-5 and TRBJ1-2; 8 bases are shared with TRBD1. J lost 4 bases, V lost 7 bases, and 5 bases had no gene match. Germline values: CDR1 MNHEY, CDR2 SVGAGI. The CDR3 covers 13 residues.

The rearrangement joins TRBV4-2 to TRBJ2-4; 11 nucleotides line up with TRBD1. Per the germline V gene, CDR1 is LGHNA and CDR2 is YNFKEQ. The CDR3 is 19 amino acids. V trimming: 0 bases; J trimming: 0 bases; junction bases outside the gene matches: 7. CDR3 coding DNA: TGTGCCAGCAGCCAAGAGGGACAGGGGGACCCTCTAGCCAAAAACATTCAGTACTTC. This gives the protein CASSQEGQGDPLAKNIQYF.

The chain employs TRBV7-2 and TRBJ2-7; the D is unclear. The V gene lost 0 bases and the J gene lost 4 bases, with 4 bases spanning the gap. The CDR3 sequence is 12 residues long. In germline, CDR1 is SGHTA, CDR2 FQGNSA. CDR3 protein: CASSLAQYEQYF. CDR3 bases: TGTGCCAGCAGCTTAGCGCAATACGAGCAGTACTTC.

This clone was detected a few times. This sequence joins TRBV7-9 and TRBJ2-7, with D unclear. The CDR3 totals 14 residues. V gave up 5 bases and J gave up 5 bases, with 16 bases separating them. The germline gives CDR1 SEHNR, CDR2 FQNEAQ (reference sequence). The CDR3 DNA is TGTGCCAGCAGCCGATTCGACTTGGCGGACGAGCAGTACTTC. Translating it yields CASSRFDLADEQYF.

The rearrangement joins TRBV29-1 to TRBJ2-5; D remains ambiguous. Per the germline V gene, CDR1 is SQVTM and CDR2 is ANQGSEA. Trimming shortened V by 3 bases and J by 2 bases, and 7 bases separated the two germline ends. This CDR3 contains 12 residues. The CDR3 DNA reads TGCAGCGTTGATAGGTCTCAAGAGACCCAGTACTTC. Protein product: CSVDRSQETQYF.

V and J are TRBV6-6 and TRBJ1-5; D is perhaps TRBD1 (6 bases). Germline loops: CDR1 MNHNY, CDR2 SVGAGI (reference sequence). Trimming removed 11 bases at V and 1 base at J, with 18 bases between. This CDR3 comprises 15 residues. The CDR3, as DNA: TGTGCCGGAGGGGACACCGGGGGAAGCAATCAGCCCCAGCATTTT. This gives the protein CAGGDTGGSNQPQHF.

The gene calls are TRBV2 and TRBJ2-2, with 9 bases identical to TRBD2. Trimming at V came to 4 bases and at J to 5 bases, leaving 5 bases not matched to a gene. The CDR3 is 15 amino acids. Looked up from germline, CDR1 is SNHLY and CDR2 is FYNNEI. CDR3 region: CASSGGLAETGELFF. CDR3 bases: TGTGCCAGCAGTGGGGGACTAGCAGAAACCGGGGAGCTGTTTTTT.

V usage is TRBV10-1 and J usage is TRBJ2-3, with D tentatively TRBD1 (5 bases). This CDR3 contains 13 residues. Trimming cost V 7 bases and J 9 bases, with 17 bases left between them. CDR1 is WNHNN and CDR2 is SYGVQD in the germline V gene (reference sequence). CDR3 sequence (DNA): TGCGCCAGCAAAGGGCAGGGCTCAGGAACGCAGTATTTT. This encodes CASKGQGSGTQYF.

The rearrangement links TRBV5-1 to TRBJ1-4; no clear D. Trimming left V 0 bases short and J 8 bases short, with 11 bases between. CDR1 SGHRS and CDR2 YFSETQ come from the germline V gene. The CDR3 covers 14 residues. Here the CDR3 reads CASSLDGAEEKLFF. CDR3 bases: TGCGCCAGCAGCTTGGACGGAGCAGAGGAAAAACTGTTTTTT.

The chain links TRBV5-1 to TRBJ2-1; D gene ambiguous. The CDR3 loop spans 16 amino acids. The V gene's germline CDR1 is SGHRS and CDR2 YFSETQ. V was trimmed by 1 base and J by 1 base, leaving 12 bases between them. CDR3 loop: CASSLSFGSSYNEQFF. As DNA, the CDR3 is TGCGCCAGCAGCTTGTCGTTTGGATCTTCCTACAATGAGCAGTTCTTC.

J is TRBJ2-1 and V is TRBV5-4; TRBD2 agrees at 7 bases. Germline CDR1 reads SGHNT; CDR2 reads YYREEE (reference sequence). Unmatched junction bases numbered 3, after V lost 0 bases and J lost 0 bases. The CDR3 contains 16 residues. DNA for the CDR3: TGTGCCAGCAGCTTGGCAGCGGGACGCTCCTACAATGAGCAGTTCTTC. Amino acids: CASSLAAGRSYNEQFF.

The chain has TRBV9 and TRBJ2-1, with D possibly being TRBD1 or TRBD2 (5 bases each). The CDR3 consists of 15 residues. CDR1 and CDR2 (germline): SGDLS, YYNGEE. V gave up 0 bases and J gave up 2 bases, with 9 bases separating them. The CDR3 DNA reads as TGTGCCAGCAGCGTAGGGGACCCCGCCTACAATGAGCAGTTCTTC. Residues: CASSVGDPAYNEQFF.

As to this clone: Additional DNA sequences in this sample encode the identical CDR3. The V call is TRBV11-2, the J call TRBJ2-3, with TRBD2 as a possible D gene (6 bases). The CDR3 has 15 amino acids. CDR1 and CDR2 (germline): SGHAT, FQNNGV. V was cut by 3 bases and J by 2 bases, with 12 bases left in between. In DNA form, the CDR3 reads TGTGCCAGCAGCTTTTTTGGGGGGTCCACAGATACGCAGTATTTT. As protein: CASSFFGGSTDTQYF. Variable domain in full (rest from reference TRBV11-2 and TRBJ2-3): EAGVAQSPRYKIIEKRQSVAFWCNPISGHATLYWYQQILGQGPKLLIQFQNNGVVDDSQLPKDRFSAERLKGVDSTLKIQPAKLEDSAVYLCASSFFGGSTDTQYFGPGTRLTVL.

This clone was found a few times. V is TRBV19 and J is TRBJ1-1; a possible D gene is TRBD1 (5 bases). Trimming shortened V by 5 bases and J by 4 bases, and 17 bases separated the two germline ends. The CDR3 runs to 15 residues. Germline-derived CDR1 and CDR2 are LNHDA and SQIVND (reference sequence). The CDR3 protein is CASSPDNRGGTEAFF. DNA of the CDR3: TGTGCCAGTAGTCCCGACAACCGGGGGGGCACTGAAGCTTTCTTT.

This clone has a single count. The chain uses TRBV18 and TRBJ2-3; maybe TRBD1 (5 bases). CDR1 is KGHSH, CDR2 LQKENI, per germline. CDR3 length equals 17 residues. Trimming pared 2 bases from V and 4 bases from J, leaving 19 bases between. CDR3 sequence reads: CASSPRGGRAGSDTQYF. The CDR3 nucleotides read TGTGCCAGCTCACCAAGGGGTGGCCGCGCTGGGTCAGATACGCAGTATTTT.

This chain uses TRBV2 with TRBJ2-7; 7 positions match TRBD2. This CDR3 comprises 13 residues. V lost 5 bases to trimming and J lost 2 bases; unmatched junction nucleotides: 3. Germline lookup yields CDR1 SNHLY and CDR2 FYNNEI. The CDR3 sequence: CASSPSGTYEQYF. DNA of the CDR3: TGTGCCAGCAGTCCTAGCGGTACCTACGAGCAGTACTTC.

CDR3: CASSEVPPGTAEETQYF. CDR3 coding DNA: TGTGCCAGCAGTGAAGTACCGCCCGGGACAGCCGAAGAGACCCAGTACTTC. The chain has TRBV6-1 and TRBJ2-5, with 7 positions matching TRBD1. V lost 1 base and J lost 3; bases outside the gene matches: 11. Germline V gives CDR1 MNHNS, CDR2 SASEGT. CDR3 length: 17 amino acids.

The chain is built from TRBV5-1 and TRBJ1-6; 8 bases fit TRBD1. The V gene end was trimmed by 4 bases and the J gene end by 9 bases; junction bases not matched to a gene: 6. The CDR3 is 14 amino acids. The V gene's germline CDR1 is SGHRS and CDR2 YFSETQ. This CDR3 is CASSAGQGGSPLHF. The DNA of the CDR3 is TGCGCCAGCAGCGCCGGACAGGGAGGTTCACCCCTCCACTTT.

In this sample, this clone turned up a few times. The CDR3: CASSLRRIMNTEAFF. CDR3 coding DNA: TGTGCCAGCAGCTTACGGCGGATTATGAACACTGAAGCTTTCTTT. V and J are TRBV7-2 and TRBJ1-1; D gene ambiguous. Trimming removed 2 bases at V and 0 bases at J, with 10 bases between. The CDR3 consists of 15 residues. Germline V gives CDR1 SGHTA, CDR2 FQGNSA.

This clone was picked up a small number of times. This chain joins TRBV29-1 and TRBJ1-5, with 9 bases matching TRBD1. This CDR3 contains 13 residues. Germline V gives CDR1 SQVTM, CDR2 ANQGSEA. Unmatched junction bases numbered 2, after V lost 4 bases and J lost 4 bases. The CDR3 loop reads CSVVGTGNQPQHF. CDR3 DNA sequence: TGCAGCGTTGTTGGGACAGGGAATCAGCCCCAGCATTTT.

The genes are TRBV5-4 and TRBJ2-7; 8 nucleotides agree with TRBD2. Germline V CDR1 and CDR2: SGHNT, YYREEE (reference sequence). The CDR3 consists of 16 residues. Unmatched junction bases numbered 13, after V lost 4 bases and J lost 4 bases. In nucleotides, the CDR3 is TGTGCCAGCAGCAAGACCAGCGGGAGTACTTCGTACGAGCAGTACTTC. This translates into CASSKTSGSTSYEQYF.

The V call is TRBV5-5, the J call TRBJ2-2; TRBD1 might be the D (6 bases). CDR3 size: 16 residues. The V gene's germline CDR1 is SGHKS and CDR2 YYEKEE (reference sequence). The V gene lost 2 bases and the J gene lost 3 bases, with 14 bases spanning the gap. CDR3 in DNA: TGTGCCAGCAGCTTTGTTTTCCAGGGGCACACCGGGGAGCTGTTTTTT. Translating gives CASSFVFQGHTGELFF.

This clone was detected only once. The rearrangement uses TRBV19 and TRBJ2-1, with 11 positions matching TRBD2. This CDR3 has 17 residues. Trimming at V came to 3 bases and at J to 7 bases, leaving 11 bases not matched to a gene. In germline, CDR1 is LNHDA, CDR2 SQIVND (reference sequence). CDR3 DNA sequence: TGTGCCAGTAGTATCGGGAAGATAGCGGGAGGGATGAATGAGCAGTTCTTC. Translated: CASSIGKIAGGMNEQFF.

This clone was recorded a few times. The chain employs TRBV4-1 and TRBJ1-1, with D possibly matching TRBD1 (5 bases). From germline, CDR1 is MGHRA and CDR2 YSYEKL. The CDR3 totals 15 residues. The V and J ends lost 1 base and 5 bases respectively, with 14 bases between them. The CDR3 DNA follows: TGCGCCAGCAGCCAAGGGGGCGTCAAGTGGACTGAAGCTTTCTTT. Translating it yields CASSQGGVKWTEAFF.

The chain employs TRBV27 and TRBJ2-2, with D possibly TRBD1 on 6 matching bases. The CDR3 length is 16 residues. The germline V gene has CDR1 MNHEY and CDR2 SMNVEV (reference sequence). Trimming left V 4 bases short and J 0 bases short, with 12 bases between. DNA for the CDR3: TGTGCCAGCAGTTGGAACAGGGCCTCGAACACCGGGGAGCTGTTTTTT. This encodes CASSWNRASNTGELFF.

The chain is built from TRBV5-3 and TRBJ2-2; D may be TRBD2 (5 bases). TRBV5-3 is placed among ORFs of uncertain function. V was cut by 0 bases and J by 2 bases, with 17 bases left in between. The CDR3 has 18 residues. The DNA of the CDR3 is TGTGCCAGAAGCTTGGCCAATATCACGGGAACAAACACCGGGGAGCTGTTTTTT. Amino acid sequence: CARSLANITGTNTGELFF.

This rearrangement joins TRBV5-1 to TRBJ1-1; D gene ambiguous. The V end was cut by 4 bases, the J end by 4 bases, with 8 bases between. The germline V gene encodes CDR1 SGHRS and CDR2 YFSETQ. The CDR3 covers 12 residues. The CDR3, as DNA: TGCGCCAGCAGCCCTTATGGCACTGAAGCTTTCTTT. This codes for CASSPYGTEAFF.

The chain uses TRBV7-2 and TRBJ2-7; possible D gene TRBD1, 5 bases. The ends were cut back, 2 bases at V and 3 bases at J, with 14 bases in the middle. This CDR3 region has 15 residues. Germline V gives CDR1 SGHTA, CDR2 FQGNSA. CDR3 amino acids: CASSLFIGALYEQYF. Written as DNA, the CDR3 is TGTGCCAGCAGCTTATTCATTGGGGCTCTCTACGAGCAGTACTTC.